The 19 T cell receptor beta chains below come from one sample, sequenced in a study of shared clonotypes between healthy human individuals. Method: immunoSEQ multiplex PCR; TCRdb's copy keeps in-frame clones and lacks some. Here the sample spans about 1 million clones, about 80% being singletons. The sequenced material came from memory CD4+ T cells sorted from blood. As for subset: CD45RA-negative fraction. These receptors originate from a man younger than 35 in good health.

J is TRBJ1-6 and V is TRBV7-2, with TRBD1 matching 7 bases. With 5 bases clipped from V and 9 bases from J, the junction kept 7 bases outside the gene matches. This CDR3 comprises 14 residues. CDR1 is SGHTA, CDR2 FQGNSA, per germline. CDR3 nucleotide sequence: TGTGCCAGCAGCAAAGTGGCAGGGGGTTCACCCCTCCACTTT. The encoded protein is CASSKVAGGSPLHF.

The chain has TRBV7-8 and TRBJ2-2; no reliable D call. The CDR3 runs to 16 residues. Trimming cost V 1 base and J 0 bases, with 9 bases left between them. In germline, CDR1 is SGHVS, CDR2 FQNEAQ. The DNA for the CDR3 is TGTGCCAGCAGCTTAGATCGGAGATCGAACACCGGGGAGCTGTTTTTT. This codes for CASSLDRRSNTGELFF.

The chain carries TRBV12-1 and TRBJ2-3. TRBV12-1 is given as a pseudogene. The CDR3 runs 15 residues. The CDR3 here is CASSLGPPDPDTQYF. The CDR3 DNA reads as TGTGCCAGCAGCCTCGGCCCGCCGGACCCAGATACGCAGTATTTT.

The chain joins TRBV4-1 to TRBJ2-1, with TRBD2 identical over 13 bases. Germline-derived CDR1 and CDR2 are MGHRA and YSYEKL. The CDR3 consists of 16 residues. V dropped 6 bases and J dropped 10; count of bases not matched to a gene: 12. In DNA, the CDR3 is TGCGCCAGCAGGCCCGCGACTAGCGGGGGGACTCGGGAGCAGTTCTTC. Its protein product is CASRPATSGGTREQFF.

Details on this clone: In the same sample, other DNA sequences code for this CDR3. This chain links TRBV5-4 with TRBJ2-2; D is undetermined. V lost 0 bases, J lost 2 bases, and 8 bases lay in between. Germline-derived CDR1 and CDR2 are SGHNT and YYREEE (reference sequence). The CDR3 length is 15 residues. The CDR3 nucleotides are TGTGCCAGCAGCTTGGAACAGACTAACACCGGGGAGCTGTTTTTT. Translating it yields CASSLEQTNTGELFF.

The V gene is TRBV7-2, the J gene TRBJ2-5; 11 nucleotides line up with TRBD2. The germline V gene encodes CDR1 SGHTA and CDR2 FQGNSA. The CDR3 runs 16 residues. V shed 3 bases and J 6 bases; nucleotides not matched to a gene: 9. The CDR3: CASSLGLAGGVQTQYF. Here the CDR3 DNA reads TGTGCCAGCAGCTTGGGGCTAGCGGGAGGAGTCCAGACCCAGTACTTC. Supplemented by reference TRBV7-2 and TRBJ2-5, the full variable domain reads GAGVSQSPSNKVTEKGKDVELRCDPISGHTALYWYRQSLGQGLEFLIYFQGNSAPDKSGLPSDRFSAERTGGSVSTLTIQRTQQEDSAVYLCASSLGLAGGVQTQYFGPGTRLLVL.

The CDR3: CASSVVATSGGYTF. The DNA for the CDR3 is TGTGCCAGCAGCGTAGTGGCTACTTCCGGGGGCTACACCTTC. The J gene is TRBJ1-2, the V gene TRBV9; the D is unclear. The CDR3 extends over 14 amino acids. V was cut by 0 bases and J by 8 bases, with 14 bases left in between. Germline CDR1 is SGDLS and CDR2 is YYNGEE. Full variable domain (rest looked up from reference TRBV9 and TRBJ1-2): DSGVTQTPKHLITATGQRVTLRCSPRSGDLSVYWYQQSLDQGLQFLIQYYNGEERAKGNILERFSAQQFPDLHSELNLSSLELGDSALYFCASSVVATSGGYTFGSGTRLTVV.

The rearrangement uses TRBV19 and TRBJ1-4; D perhaps matches TRBD1 (6 bases). Germline-derived CDR1 and CDR2 are LNHDA and SQIVND (reference sequence). V shed 6 bases and J shed 8 bases, with 16 bases lying between them. The CDR3 spans 14 residues. The DNA of the CDR3 is TGTGCCAGTAGCGAGCAAGGGGGTTGGGAAAAACTGTTTTTT. Translating it yields CASSEQGGWEKLFF.

The chain joins TRBV6-5 to TRBJ2-7, with D possibly TRBD1 on 5 matching bases. Per germline, CDR1 MNHEY and CDR2 SVGAGI. Trimming removed 2 bases from V and 6 bases from J, with 11 bases in between. The CDR3 is 13 residues long. CDR3 in DNA: TGTGCCAGCAGTTACCTCCAACAGGCCGAGCAGTACTTC. It encodes CASSYLQQAEQYF.

V and J are TRBV27 and TRBJ1-1; D call uncertain. Trimming pared 6 bases from V and 5 bases from J, leaving 13 bases between. The CDR3 has 13 residues. CDR1 and CDR2 (germline): MNHEY, SMNVEV (reference sequence). CDR3 nucleotides: TGTGCCAGCAGGGGATGGGTGGGGACTGAAGCTTTCTTT. The encoded protein is CASRGWVGTEAFF.

The gene calls are TRBV11-3 and TRBJ1-2, with 9 bases lining up with TRBD1. The junction had 8 bases not matched to a gene; V was cut back by 2 bases and J by 1 base. The CDR3 is 17 residues long. Germline values: CDR1 SGHNT, CDR2 YENEEA. The CDR3 here is CASSLSAGQGINYGYTF. CDR3 coding DNA: TGTGCCAGCAGCTTAAGTGCTGGACAGGGGATTAACTATGGCTACACCTTC.

This rearrangement joins TRBV5-4 to TRBJ1-1, with D maybe TRBD1 (5 bases). Germline V gene data show CDR1 as SGHNT and CDR2 as YYREEE (reference sequence). The CDR3 has 14 residues. V lost 3 bases and J 9 bases, leaving 18 bases between the germline ends. The CDR3 sequence is CASSSQDGTGKAFF. The CDR3 coding sequence is TGTGCCAGCAGCTCACAGGACGGGACCGGTAAAGCTTTCTTT.

This chain joins TRBV7-9 and TRBJ2-5; D is ambiguous. The CDR3 length is 11 residues. Germline V CDR1 and CDR2: SEHNR, FQNEAQ (reference sequence). Trimming removed 1 base from V and 12 bases from J, with 9 bases in between. The CDR3, as DNA: TGTGCCAGCAGCTTAGGGGCTCGAAAGTACTTC. Its translation: CASSLGARKYF.

V gene TRBV5-4 combines with J gene TRBJ2-1; TRBD2 matches at 7 bases. The CDR3 has 16 amino acids. J was trimmed by 0 bases and V by 1 base; bases with no gene match: 4. Germline loops: CDR1 SGHNT, CDR2 YYREEE (reference sequence). The CDR3 DNA is TGTGCCAGCAGCTTGAGCGGGGCGAACTCCTACAATGAGCAGTTCTTC. Amino acid sequence: CASSLSGANSYNEQFF.

This chain uses TRBV5-1 with TRBJ2-5; TRBD2 aligns across 14 bases. The length of the CDR3 is 17 residues. Trimming removed 3 bases from V and 4 bases from J; junction bases left unmatched: 8. The germline V gene has CDR1 SGHRS and CDR2 YFSETQ. The CDR3 loop is CASSWGRLAGGGETQYF. CDR3 coding DNA: TGCGCCAGCAGCTGGGGCCGACTAGCGGGAGGGGGAGAGACCCAGTACTTC. Variable domain in full (rest from reference TRBV5-1 and TRBJ2-5): KAGVTQTPRYLIKTRGQQVTLSCSPISGHRSVSWYQQTPGQGLQFLFEYFSETQRNKGNFPGRFSGRQFSNSRSEMNVSTLELGDSALYLCASSWGRLAGGGETQYFGPGTRLLVL.

The chain uses TRBV10-1 and TRBJ1-5; no clear D. CDR3 length: 14 amino acids. Germline CDR1 WNHNN, CDR2 SYGVQD (reference sequence). V was trimmed by 6 bases and J by 7 bases, leaving 16 bases between them. The CDR3 DNA is TGCGCCAGCAGCGCAGAAGGGATGAACCAGCCCCAGCATTTT. As protein: CASSAEGMNQPQHF.

This rearrangement joins TRBV27 to TRBJ2-7, with 10 bases lining up with TRBD1. CDR3 length: 14 residues. Trimming took 6 bases from V and 3 from J; bases not matched to a gene: 5. Germline CDR1 MNHEY, CDR2 SMNVEV (reference sequence). The CDR3 is CASRGQGTHYEQYF. The CDR3 nucleotides are TGTGCCAGCAGGGGACAGGGGACCCACTACGAGCAGTACTTC.

The CDR3 protein is CASSLRTGGVGTQYF. CDR3 bases: TGTGCCAGCAGCTTACGGACAGGGGGAGTTGGGACCCAGTACTTC. The J gene is TRBJ2-5, the V gene TRBV5-6; 10 nucleotides match TRBD1. The V segment lost 2 bases and the J segment 7 bases; nucleotides outside the gene matches: 8. This CDR3 is built from 15 residues. Germline CDR1 reads SGHDT; CDR2 reads YYEEEE.

This sequence joins TRBV5-1 and TRBJ2-5; 10 bases fit TRBD2. The CDR3 spans 16 residues. The V gene's germline CDR1 is SGHRS and CDR2 YFSETQ. V trimming: 3 bases; J trimming: 6 bases; junction bases outside the gene matches: 11. CDR3 nucleotide sequence: TGCGCCAGCAGCTGGGACCCTAGCGGGGGAGGAAAGACCCAGTACTTC. Translation: CASSWDPSGGGKTQYF.